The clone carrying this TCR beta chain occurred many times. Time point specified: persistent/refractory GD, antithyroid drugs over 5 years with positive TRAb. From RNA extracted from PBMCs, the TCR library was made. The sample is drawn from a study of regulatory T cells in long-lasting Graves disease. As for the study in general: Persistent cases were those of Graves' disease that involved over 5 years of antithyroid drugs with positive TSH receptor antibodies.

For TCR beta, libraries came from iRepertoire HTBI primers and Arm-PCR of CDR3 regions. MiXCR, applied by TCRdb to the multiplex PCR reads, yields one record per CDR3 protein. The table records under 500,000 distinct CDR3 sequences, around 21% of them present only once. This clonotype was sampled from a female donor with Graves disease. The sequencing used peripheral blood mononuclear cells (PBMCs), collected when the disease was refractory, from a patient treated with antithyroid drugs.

For the CDR3, the DNA is TGCAGTGCTGTCGACGGAAACACCGGGGAGCTGTTTTTT. Translated, it gives CSAVDGNTGELFF. The V gene is TRBV20-1, the J gene TRBJ2-2; the D is unclear. The CDR3 spans 13 residues. Germline V gene data show CDR1 as DFQATT and CDR2 as SNEGSKA (reference sequence). Deletions cut 5 bases from V and 2 bases from J, with 9 bases between.